The 3 T cell receptor beta chains given below trace back to one sample, sequenced in a study of long-term antiretroviral therapy in people with HIV. immunoSEQ v3.0 was run at survey level. The table came from immunoSEQ multiplex PCR; TCRdb's copy has only in-frame clones and leaves some out. Counted here are approximately 20,000 clones, 65% to 85% occurring once; the ten biggest clones make up approximately 8.4%. The sample in question was unsorted PBMCs, obtained 0.9 years after starting antiretroviral therapy. Source of these receptors: a man aged 18 to 29 with HIV.

Notes on this clone: The junction departs from the called germline gene at one end, perhaps through a read error. The chain combines TRBV14 with TRBJ2-6; no reliable D call. The CDR3 runs to 14 residues. Per germline, CDR1 SGHDN and CDR2 FVKESK. The CDR3 region has the DNA TGTGCCAGCGGCCACTTCTCTGGGGCCAACGTCCTGACTTTC. Translated, it gives CASGHFSGANVLTF.

This clone has only a few counts. The genes are TRBV15 and TRBJ1-6; D not certain. This CDR3 has 15 residues. The germline V gene has CDR1 LNHNV and CDR2 YYDKDF (reference sequence). V gave up 1 base and J gave up 7 bases, with 11 bases separating them. CDR3 in DNA: TGTGCCACCAGCAGAGCTTACGGGGTAAATTCACCCCTCCACTTT. Protein sequence: CATSRAYGVNSPLHF.

The CDR3 spells CASSPHEDPNSPLHF. The CDR3 bases are TGTGCCAGTAGTCCCCATGAGGACCCTAATTCACCCCTCCACTTT. The chain couples TRBV19 to TRBJ1-6; D not certain. CDR3 length: 15 amino acids. Trimming pared 5 bases from V and 6 bases from J, leaving 14 bases between. Germline V lookup: CDR1 LNHDA, CDR2 SQIVND (reference sequence).